Presented here are 31 T cell receptor beta chains from one specimen sequenced in a study of cytomegalovirus exposure and HLA in healthy donors. The PCR employed 60 Vbeta primers together with 13 Jbeta primers. Some clones are missing from TCRdb's copy, which holds only in-frame ones; the method was immunoSEQ multiplex PCR. The table includes roughly 130,000 clones, approximately 85% detected once. Sequenced sample: PBMCs. These receptors were collected from a male donor in good health and CMV-seropositive.

The genes are TRBV7-6 and TRBJ2-5, with 8 bases that match TRBD2. CDR1 and CDR2 from the germline V gene are SGHVS and FNYEAQ. J gave up 1 base and V 3 bases, and 4 bases lay outside the gene matches. The CDR3 totals 15 residues. This chain's CDR3 is CASSLGGRTQETQYF. CDR3 DNA sequence: TGTGCCAGCAGCTTGGGCGGGAGGACCCAAGAGACCCAGTACTTC.

The V gene is TRBV7-3, the J gene TRBJ2-2, with TRBD1 matching over 8 bases. CDR1 and CDR2 (germline): SGHTA, FQGTGA. The CDR3 runs 16 residues. The junction had 9 bases not matched to a gene; V was cut back by 2 bases and J by 7 bases. The CDR3 is CASSLAAGGLGGELFF. The DNA for the CDR3 is TGTGCCAGCAGCTTAGCCGCAGGGGGCCTAGGCGGGGAGCTGTTTTTT.

The chain recombines TRBV7-3 with TRBJ2-7, with D perhaps matching TRBD2 (6 bases). V was cut by 5 bases and J by 1 base, with 18 bases left in between. There are 16 residues in the CDR3. Germline V gene lookup returns CDR1 SGHTA and CDR2 FQGTGA. The CDR3 region is CASSPAGNGGSYEQYF. CDR3 DNA sequence: TGTGCCAGCAGCCCCGCCGGTAACGGGGGTTCCTACGAGCAGTACTTC.

This rearrangement joins TRBV5-4 to TRBJ1-4; 12 bases match TRBD1. The junction had 5 bases not matched to a gene; V was cut back by 4 bases and J by 4 bases. Germline lookup yields CDR1 SGHNT and CDR2 YYREEE (reference sequence). The CDR3 has 16 residues. Written as DNA, the CDR3 is TGTGCCAGCAGCCCGGGACAGGGGGCAGATAATGAAAAACTGTTTTTT. Protein product: CASSPGQGADNEKLFF.

The rearrangement joins TRBV19 to TRBJ1-5; D is uncertain. Germline assignment: CDR1 LNHDA and CDR2 SQIVND (reference sequence). The CDR3 totals 14 residues. V was cut by 5 bases and J by 4 bases, with 12 bases left in between. The CDR3 DNA follows: TGTGCCAGTAGTCCTTCTTCCAGGAATCAGCCCCAGCATTTT. It translates to CASSPSSRNQPQHF.

The V gene is TRBV5-5, the J gene TRBJ2-5, with D perhaps TRBD2 (5 bases). V gave up 2 bases and J gave up 5 bases, with 10 bases separating them. The germline gives CDR1 SGHKS, CDR2 YYEKEE (reference sequence). CDR3 length equals 13 residues. CDR3 residues: CASSLLVLETQYF. The CDR3 nucleotides are TGTGCCAGCAGCTTACTAGTGTTGGAGACCCAGTACTTC.

The chain recombines TRBV7-9 with TRBJ2-1; 9 bases are shared with TRBD1. V shed 7 bases, J shed 6 bases, and the junction held 7 bases outside the gene matches. The CDR3 has 14 amino acids. Germline lookup yields CDR1 SEHNR and CDR2 FQNEAQ (reference sequence). The CDR3 loop reads CASKVGQGVNEQFF. CDR3 in DNA: TGTGCCAGCAAGGTGGGACAGGGTGTCAATGAGCAGTTCTTC.

The rearrangement links TRBV7-3 to TRBJ2-2; 8 bases line up with TRBD2. Germline CDR1 and CDR2: SGHTA and FQGTGA. The CDR3 has 14 amino acids. Unmatched junction bases numbered 6, after V lost 5 bases and J lost 7 bases. CDR3 DNA sequence: TGTGCCAGCAGCCCGGGAGGGTCCGGCGGGGAGCTGTTTTTT. Translation gives CASSPGGSGGELFF.

A note on this clone: A junction boundary mismatches the germline segment, possibly from a read error. The CDR3 DNA is TGCAGTGCTAGCCTAGGGTCTCTGGAGGACTTC. Amino acids: CSASLGSLEDF. V gene TRBV20-1 combines with J gene TRBJ2-7, with a tentative D call TRBD2 (5 bases). CDR3 length equals 11 residues. The V gene's germline CDR1 is DFQATT and CDR2 SNEGSKA (reference sequence).

The rearrangement uses TRBV7-8 and TRBJ2-3, with 15 nucleotides matching TRBD2. The J segment lost 0 bases and the V segment lost 2 bases, leaving 9 bases of the junction unmatched. The germline CDR1 and CDR2 sequences are SGHVS and FQNEAQ. The CDR3 covers 20 residues. CDR3 DNA sequence: TGTGCCAGCAGCTTAATGTTGGGACTAGCGGGAGGTCTTAGCACAGATACGCAGTATTTT. Encoded protein: CASSLMLGLAGGLSTDTQYF.

This rearrangement joins TRBV6-5 to TRBJ1-1; D is unresolved. With 0 bases removed from V and 5 bases from J, the gap between germline ends came to 13 bases. Germline V lookup: CDR1 MNHEY, CDR2 SVGAGI. The CDR3 spans 15 residues. For the CDR3, the DNA is TGTGCCAGCAGTTACTCGATAGCAGGAGGGACTGAAGCTTTCTTT. This translates into CASSYSIAGGTEAFF.

The V and J genes are TRBV19 and TRBJ2-7; 7 bases are a match to TRBD2. In germline, CDR1 is LNHDA, CDR2 SQIVND (reference sequence). Unmatched junction bases numbered 2, after V lost 1 base and J lost 11 bases. This CDR3 region has 11 residues. In DNA, the CDR3 is TGTGCCAGTAGTATAGCGGGGGGAAAGTACTTC. This translates into CASSIAGGKYF. The full variable domain, its missing parts supplied by reference TRBV19 and TRBJ2-7, is DGGITQSPKYLFRKEGQNVTLSCEQNLNHDAMYWYRQDPGQGLRLIYYSQIVNDFQKGDIAEGYSVSREKKESFPLTVTSAQKNPTAFYLCASSIAGGKYFGPGTRLTVT.

This chain's CDR3 is CASSLDGLVTEAFF. In DNA, the CDR3 is TGTGCCAGCAGCTTAGACGGGTTGGTCACTGAAGCTTTCTTT. V is TRBV7-3 and J is TRBJ1-1, with D unclear. In germline, CDR1 is SGHTA, CDR2 FQGTGA. The V end was cut by 2 bases, the J end by 4 bases, with 11 bases between. The CDR3 length is 14 residues.

V and J are TRBV29-1 and TRBJ1-1; D gene ambiguous. Trimming cost V 4 bases and J 12 bases, with 21 bases left between them. CDR3 length equals 13 residues. Germline-derived CDR1 and CDR2 are SQVTM and ANQGSEA. CDR3 DNA: TGCAGCGTTGCCGGGAAGGCGTCCTCGGGAACTTTCTTT. The encoded protein is CSVAGKASSGTFF.

As concerns this clone: One end of the junction fails to match germline, which may point to a read error. The chain employs TRBV6-5 and TRBJ1-4; 7 bases are a match to TRBD1. The germline V gene encodes CDR1 MNHEY and CDR2 SVGAGI. CDR3 length: 14 amino acids. The CDR3, as DNA: TGTGCCAGCGGTTACGGGACAGAGAATGAAAAACTGTTTTTT. Its protein product is CASGYGTENEKLFF.

J is TRBJ2-7 and V is TRBV5-8; no clear D gene. Trimming removed 0 bases at V and 4 bases at J, with 8 bases between. The CDR3 extends over 13 amino acids. The germline V gene has CDR1 SGHTS and CDR2 YDEGEE. As DNA, the CDR3 is TGTGCCAGCAGCTTGGGACCACTATACGAGCAGTACTTC. Amino acids: CASSLGPLYEQYF.

CDR3 in DNA: TGCAGCGTGTGGGCCCCTTCGGGGGAGCTGTTTTTT. The encoded protein is CSVWAPSGELFF. The rearrangement links TRBV29-1 to TRBJ2-2; no definite D call. V was trimmed by 6 bases and J by 8 bases, leaving 13 bases between them. CDR1 and CDR2 (germline): SQVTM, ANQGSEA. CDR3 length: 12 residues.

The chain employs TRBV30 and TRBJ2-6; D remains unclear. This CDR3 is 12 amino acids long. V gave up 8 bases and J gave up 4 bases, with 9 bases separating them. Germline V CDR1 and CDR2: GTSNPN, SVGIG (reference sequence). CDR3: CAGSTGANVLTF. The CDR3 nucleotides are TGTGCCGGCTCGACAGGGGCCAACGTCCTGACTTTC.

The chain uses TRBV6-4 and TRBJ1-2, with D unclear. Trimming took off 9 bases at V and 2 bases at J, with 10 bases between the two ends. The CDR3 extends over 12 amino acids. Germline V lookup: CDR1 MRHNA, CDR2 SNTAGT. In nucleotides, the CDR3 is TGTGCCAGGGCGCGGGCGAACTATGGCTACACCTTC. This translates into CARARANYGYTF.

This clone has just one count. This rearrangement joins TRBV5-1 to TRBJ2-6; D possibly corresponds to TRBD1 (5 bases). V shed 4 bases and J shed 0 bases, with 5 bases lying between them. Germline V gene data show CDR1 as SGHRS and CDR2 as YFSETQ. The CDR3 spans 14 residues. The CDR3, as DNA: TGCGCCAGCAGCGACAGCTCTGGGGCCAACGTCCTGACTTTC. This gives the protein CASSDSSGANVLTF.

The chain is built from TRBV21-1 and TRBJ2-4; the table's D call, TRBD1, was not checked against the DNA. TRBV21-1 is labeled a pseudogene. The CDR3 is 18 residues long. CDR3: CASSKAQRTAIAKNIQYF. In nucleotides, the CDR3 is TGTGCCAGCAGCAAAGCGCAGAGGACAGCGATAGCCAAAAACATTCAGTACTTC.

This chain links TRBV7-9 with TRBJ2-1; 10 nucleotides align to TRBD2. J was trimmed by 5 bases and V by 5 bases; bases with no gene match: 12. Germline values: CDR1 SEHNR, CDR2 FQNEAQ (reference sequence). The CDR3 length is 17 residues. The CDR3 sequence: CASSARDGLAGDNEQFF. CDR3 bases: TGTGCCAGCAGCGCCCGCGACGGGCTAGCGGGAGACAATGAGCAGTTCTTC.

In this sample, this clone turned up once. The gene calls are TRBV2 and TRBJ1-6; D ambiguous. The CDR3 spans 14 residues. CDR1 is SNHLY and CDR2 is FYNNEI in the germline V gene. V lost 6 bases to trimming and J lost 9 bases, with 15 bases between them. The CDR3 reads CASSWEWGGSPLHF. The DNA of the CDR3 is TGTGCCAGCAGCTGGGAGTGGGGTGGTTCACCCCTCCACTTT.

V is TRBV28 and J is TRBJ1-5; D ambiguous. V lost 4 bases and J 6 bases, leaving 16 bases between the germline ends. Germline assignment: CDR1 MDHEN and CDR2 SYDVKM. The CDR3 is 15 amino acids. CDR3 amino acids: CASSSASQRGQPQHF. As DNA, the CDR3 is TGTGCCAGCAGTTCCGCCAGTCAACGGGGTCAGCCCCAGCATTTT.

The rearrangement joins TRBV30 to TRBJ2-7, with unresolved D. The CDR3 spans 14 residues. V shed 1 base and J shed 1 base, with 11 bases lying between them. Germline values: CDR1 GTSNPN, CDR2 SVGIG (reference sequence). This chain's CDR3 is CAWSGRANSYEQYF. The DNA of the CDR3 is TGTGCCTGGAGTGGCCGAGCTAATTCCTACGAGCAGTACTTC. The full variable domain, with the rest looked up from reference TRBV30 and TRBJ2-7, is SQTIHQWPATLVQPVGSPLSLECTVEGTSNPNLYWYRQAAGRGLQLLFYSVGIGQISSEVPQNLSASRPQDRQFILSSKKLLLSDSGFYLCAWSGRANSYEQYFGPGTRLTVT.

This clone came up a few times. The V call is TRBV4-3, the J call TRBJ2-5; the D gene is possibly TRBD2 (6 bases). V was clipped by 4 bases and J by 2 bases, with 14 bases between them. Per germline, CDR1 LGHNA and CDR2 YSLEER. The CDR3 spans 15 residues. The chain's CDR3 is CASSPKPGDQETQYF. CDR3 DNA: TGCGCCAGCAGCCCTAAACCGGGAGATCAAGAGACCCAGTACTTC.

The J gene is TRBJ2-3, the V gene TRBV9; 13 bases match TRBD2. J gave up 4 bases and V 4 bases, and 3 bases lay outside the gene matches. The CDR3 extends over 15 amino acids. Germline lookup yields CDR1 SGDLS and CDR2 YYNGEE. CDR3 in amino acids: CASSPGLAGSDTQYF. The CDR3 DNA reads TGTGCCAGCAGCCCGGGACTAGCGGGATCAGATACGCAGTATTTT. The full variable domain, completed using reference TRBV9 and TRBJ2-3, is DSGVTQTPKHLITATGQRVTLRCSPRSGDLSVYWYQQSLDQGLQFLIQYYNGEERAKGNILERFSAQQFPDLHSELNLSSLELGDSALYFCASSPGLAGSDTQYFGPGTRLTVL.

This clone was seen only a few times. The gene calls are TRBV10-3 and TRBJ2-5; 7 nucleotides match TRBD1. The end of the DNA fits TRBJ2-7 better, so the J call may be wrong. This CDR3 comprises 15 residues. Germline CDR1 reads ENHRY; CDR2 reads SYGVKD. CDR3 nucleotides: TGTGCCATCAGTGCTGGGACAGTAAGAGGCTACGAGCAGTACTTC. This sequence encodes CAISAGTVRGYEQYF.

The chain recombines TRBV7-2 with TRBJ1-2; D gene uncertain. The CDR3 length is 13 residues. Germline V gene sequence: CDR1 SGHTA, CDR2 FQGNSA. V was shortened by 7 bases and J by 5 bases, with 14 bases between the two germline ends. CDR3 in amino acids: CASNGPERYGYTF. DNA of the CDR3: TGTGCCAGCAACGGACCGGAGCGGTATGGCTACACCTTC.

The rearrangement uses TRBV15 and TRBJ1-2, with TRBD1 matching 8 bases. The V gene's germline CDR1 is LNHNV and CDR2 YYDKDF (reference sequence). The CDR3 spans 18 residues. After removal of 1 base from V and 4 bases from J, the junction contained 14 bases not matched to a gene. The CDR3 sequence is CATSRVRTGSSAVYGYTF. The CDR3 nucleotides read TGTGCCACCAGCAGAGTAAGGACAGGGTCTAGCGCCGTCTATGGCTACACCTTC.

The chain is built from TRBV4-3 and TRBJ2-7; the match to TRBD2 covers 10 bases. The CDR3 has 15 amino acids. V was pared by 4 bases and J by 0 bases, with 3 bases of the junction left unmatched. Germline V CDR1 and CDR2: LGHNA, YSLEER. The CDR3 protein is CASSPERGGSYEQYF. CDR3 bases: TGCGCCAGCAGCCCTGAGCGGGGGGGCTCCTACGAGCAGTACTTC.